Shown below are 14 T cell receptor beta chains from a single sample sequenced in a study of blood T cell repertoires in COVID-19. This table comes from immunoSEQ multiplex PCR, and its TCRdb copy is limited to in-frame clones, with some not included. The sample consists of over 50,000 clones, approximately 80% of them appearing once. The sequenced sample consisted of peripheral blood. The receptors were sampled from a man older than 75 with active or convalescent COVID-19.

This clone was counted between two and nine times. The V and J genes are TRBV6-8 and TRBJ1-5; D not certain. This CDR3 is 17 amino acids long. Trimming took off 0 bases at V and 4 bases at J, with 16 bases between the two ends. The germline gives CDR1 MNHGY, CDR2 SAAAGT. CDR3 sequence: CASSYSRAKPTNQPQHF. The CDR3 nucleotides are TGTGCCAGCAGTTACTCGAGGGCTAAGCCAACAAATCAGCCCCAGCATTTT.

The rearrangement uses TRBV15 and TRBJ1-2; D is uncertain. The V end was cut by 4 bases, the J end by 7 bases, with 10 bases between. The CDR3 runs to 12 residues. Germline assignment: CDR1 LNHNV and CDR2 YYDKDF (reference sequence). CDR3: CATSIPGSGYTF. Here the CDR3 DNA reads TGTGCCACCAGCATTCCGGGGAGTGGCTACACCTTC.

This chain joins TRBV18 and TRBJ1-3; D perhaps matches TRBD1 (6 bases). CDR1 is KGHSH, CDR2 LQKENI, per germline. V was clipped by 3 bases and J by 3 bases, with 9 bases between them. This CDR3 region has 14 residues. The CDR3 protein is CASSPGAFGNTIYF. The CDR3 bases are TGTGCCAGCTCACCGGGGGCTTTTGGAAACACCATATATTTT.

The sample holds a few counts of this clone. This chain links TRBV7-9 with TRBJ2-3; TRBD2 agrees at 7 bases. CDR3 size: 14 residues. CDR1 SEHNR and CDR2 FQNEAQ come from the germline V gene (reference sequence). V dropped 6 bases and J dropped 0; count of bases not matched to a gene: 3. CDR3 bases: TGTGCCAGCAGACGGGGGGACAGCACAGATACGCAGTATTTT. This codes for CASRRGDSTDTQYF.

The chain recombines TRBV19 with TRBJ1-5; possibly TRBD1 for D (5 bases). Trimming took 8 bases from V and 4 from J, leaving 18 bases between them. The CDR3 has 15 residues. The germline gives CDR1 LNHDA, CDR2 SQIVND (reference sequence). DNA for the CDR3: TGTGCCAGTCGGACTAGCGGGGCTTGGAATCAGCCCCAGCATTTT. Translation: CASRTSGAWNQPQHF.

The V and J genes are TRBV4-1 and TRBJ1-6; D remains ambiguous. Trimming shortened V by 7 bases and J by 7 bases, and 23 bases separated the two germline ends. This CDR3 region has 17 residues. CDR1 and CDR2 (germline): MGHRA, YSYEKL. The chain's CDR3 is CASNLIPTGIGNSPLHF. DNA of the CDR3: TGCGCCAGCAACCTTATTCCGACGGGGATCGGAAATTCACCCCTCCACTTT.

J is TRBJ1-5 and V is TRBV24-1; 11 bases fit TRBD1. CDR1 is KGHDR, CDR2 SFDVKD, per germline. V lost 5 bases, J lost 7 bases, and 9 bases stayed unmatched. CDR3 length: 16 residues. The CDR3 sequence: CATSASWTGGGQPQHF. The CDR3 DNA sequence: TGTGCCACCAGTGCCTCATGGACAGGGGGCGGACAGCCCCAGCATTTT.

The chain has TRBV27 and TRBJ1-5, with TRBD1 identical over 7 bases. Germline V gene lookup returns CDR1 MNHEY and CDR2 SMNVEV (reference sequence). The V gene end was trimmed by 6 bases and the J gene end by 3 bases; junction bases not matched to a gene: 11. This CDR3 is 16 amino acids long. The CDR3 reads CASSLTRQGINQPQHF. The CDR3 DNA is TGTGCCAGCAGCTTGACACGACAGGGAATCAATCAGCCCCAGCATTTT.

This chain connects TRBV7-6 to TRBJ1-1; 7 bases match TRBD1. The CDR3 extends over 14 amino acids. The ends lost 5 bases at V and 4 bases at J; junction bases unmatched: 7. Germline CDR1 and CDR2: SGHVS and FNYEAQ. The CDR3 reads CASSATGVLTEAFF. The CDR3, as DNA: TGTGCCAGCAGCGCAACAGGGGTCCTCACTGAAGCTTTCTTT.

The chain employs TRBV27 and TRBJ2-1; D remains unclear. The V end was cut by 7 bases, the J end by 5 bases, with 9 bases between. The germline V gene encodes CDR1 MNHEY and CDR2 SMNVEV (reference sequence). The CDR3 length is 12 residues. CDR3 amino acids: CASKNRDNEQFF. The DNA of the CDR3 is TGTGCCAGCAAGAACCGGGACAATGAGCAGTTCTTC.

The CDR3 is CASSGQGIGEQFF. The CDR3 region has the DNA TGTGCCAGCAGCGGACAGGGTATAGGTGAGCAGTTCTTC. The rearrangement uses TRBV6-4 and TRBJ2-1; TRBD1 agrees at 8 bases. The trim removed 6 bases at V and 9 bases at J, leaving 7 bases unmatched. Germline-derived CDR1 and CDR2 are MRHNA and SNTAGT. This CDR3 comprises 13 residues.

The chain is built from TRBV27 and TRBJ2-5, with 15 nucleotides matching TRBD2. The CDR3 has 19 amino acids. Germline values: CDR1 MNHEY, CDR2 SMNVEV (reference sequence). V lost 3 bases and J lost 4; bases outside the gene matches: 12. CDR3 region: CASSFPGLAGGFLGETQYF. CDR3 nucleotides: TGTGCCAGCAGTTTCCCCGGACTAGCGGGGGGGTTTCTAGGAGAGACCCAGTACTTC.

The CDR3 is CASSPAAQGTDTQYF. DNA for the CDR3: TGTGCCAGCAGCCCCGCGGCGCAGGGAACAGATACGCAGTATTTT. The rearrangement links TRBV7-3 to TRBJ2-3; D possibly corresponds to TRBD1 (5 bases). V shed 5 bases and J shed 3 bases, with 15 bases lying between them. The CDR3 contains 15 residues. Per the germline V gene, CDR1 is SGHTA and CDR2 is FQGTGA.

The J gene is TRBJ2-5, the V gene TRBV5-1; tentative D call: TRBD1 (5 bases). V was cut by 2 bases and J by 3 bases, with 8 bases left in between. The CDR3 contains 13 residues. CDR1 SGHRS and CDR2 YFSETQ come from the germline V gene. This CDR3 is CASSFRVKETQYF. In DNA form, the CDR3 reads TGCGCCAGCAGCTTCAGGGTAAAAGAGACCCAGTACTTC. The whole variable domain, remainder taken from reference TRBV5-1 and TRBJ2-5, is KAGVTQTPRYLIKTRGQQVTLSCSPISGHRSVSWYQQTPGQGLQFLFEYFSETQRNKGNFPGRFSGRQFSNSRSEMNVSTLELGDSALYLCASSFRVKETQYFGPGTRLLVL.